What follows is one TCR beta chain and its context. This record comes from a study of vaccination and CD4 T cells after COVID-19. Described time point: late sampling 161 to 241 days after vaccination in a few convalescent patients. Per the germline V gene, CDR1 is MGHDK and CDR2 is SYGVNS. The CDR3 is made up of 14 amino acids. V lost 3 bases and J lost 0, with 7 bases in between. One entry per CDR3 protein, called by TCRdb with MiXCR from the PCR reads. The profile shows about 36,000 distinct CDR3 sequences, more than 35% of them singletons. The rearrangement links TRBV25-1 to TRBJ2-3; D gene ambiguous. The source is a human donor who had recovered from COVID-19. The specimen was CD4+ T cells from blood, collected about 7 months after SARS-CoV-2 vaccination. The CDR3 DNA follows: TGTGCCAGCAGTGAGCCGAGGAGCACAGATACGCAGTATTTT. Amino acids: CASSEPRSTDTQYF.